A single T cell receptor (beta chain) is shown here with its context. Its antigen is currently unknown. This sample is part of a study of shared clonotypes between healthy human individuals. Study-wide context: CD4 naive and CD4 memory each took three plates per donor, while CD8 naive took two and CD8 memory one. Overall study results and limits: Non-shared clonotypes were found to have lower generation probabilities than the clonotypes that were shared by all four of the sorted-subset donors.

V lost 3 bases and J 5 bases, leaving 17 bases between the germline ends. In germline, CDR1 is SGDLS, CDR2 YYNGEE. CDR3 length: 15 residues. Each sorted subset replicate got 200 ng genomic DNA, roughly 33,000 genomes. The protocol was immunoSEQ multiplex PCR, while the TCRdb copy is restricted to in-frame clones and leaves out a portion. The table records about 1,800,000 clones, about 95% of them present only once. The naive CD8 fraction comprised CD45RO-negative cells positively selected for CCR7 and excluded terminally differentiated effector memory CD45RA+ cells. The chain carries TRBV9 and TRBJ2-5; TRBD2 is a possible D gene (6 bases). The specimen was naive CD8+ T cells sorted from blood. This TCR was recovered from a man younger than 30 in good health. The CDR3, as DNA: TGTGCCAGCAGCGAGCCGGGTCCTGGAGGGGAGACCCAGTACTTC. Amino acids: CASSEPGPGGETQYF.